This T cell receptor beta chain was sequenced in a study of T cells in Graves' hyperthyroidism and ophthalmopathy. Study results and caveats: Peripheral blood also featured most of the thyroid clonotypes expanded above 0.001.

The authors deemed Graves' hyperthyroidism stable absent ophthalmopathy progression within 18 months. Every diagnosis used clinical symptoms, serum thyroxine and TRAb, thyroid ultrasound and orbital computed tomography. The investigators amplified TCR beta CDR3 regions from RNA transcripts. First-round RT-PCR targeting the TCR CDR3 was performed with the HTBI primer set. TCRdb reprocessed the multiplex PCR reads via MiXCR and lists one record per CDR3 protein. The table lists hundreds of thousands of distinct CDR3 sequences, roughly 15% of them singletons. From germline, CDR1 is MDHEN and CDR2 SYDVKM. The CDR3 contains 17 residues. Trimming cost V 5 bases and J 3 bases; bases outside gene matches: 9. Turning to this clonotype: Its antigen is as yet unknown. A much larger clone is a single base away; this may be a read error.

The material sequenced was blood. The receptor comes from a woman in her twenties or thirties with Graves' hyperthyroidism. The chain joins TRBV28 to TRBJ2-6; 8 nucleotides match TRBD1. The CDR3 spells CASSRTGPNFGANVLTF. In DNA form, the CDR3 reads TGTGCCAGCAGTCGGACAGGGCCCAACTTTGGGGCCAACGTCCTGACTTTC.